Below are 19 T cell receptor beta chains sequenced from a single sample in a study of sequential checkpoint blockade in melanoma. Sequenced by immunoSEQ multiplex PCR; TCRdb stores in-frame clones only, minus some. The sample consists of tens of thousands of clones, roughly 32% of them appearing once. Sample treatment: randomized to nivolumab then ipilimumab (arm A) or the reverse (arm B). This specimen was tumor tissue (inferred from file names), taken from a patient given nivolumab and ipilimumab in sequence. The receptors derive from a human donor with melanoma.

V is TRBV19 and J is TRBJ1-1, with a tentative D call TRBD1 (6 bases). The germline CDR1 and CDR2 sequences are LNHDA and SQIVND (reference sequence). The CDR3 length is 15 residues. With 7 bases removed from V and 5 bases from J, the gap between germline ends came to 20 bases. The CDR3: CASNPVDSRGTEAFF. Written as DNA, the CDR3 is TGTGCCAGTAACCCTGTGGACAGTCGTGGAACTGAAGCTTTCTTT.

The CDR3 sequence: CATSRDDVIVGELFF. The CDR3 bases are TGTGCCACCAGCAGAGATGACGTGATTGTCGGGGAGCTGTTTTTT. V and J are TRBV15 and TRBJ2-2; D call uncertain. The CDR3 loop spans 15 amino acids. The V end lost 0 bases, the J end lost 7 bases, and 12 bases lay between the germline ends. Germline-derived CDR1 and CDR2 are LNHNV and YYDKDF (reference sequence).

The V gene is TRBV6-8, the J gene TRBJ1-2, with D possibly matching TRBD1 (6 bases). CDR3 length: 15 amino acids. Trimming took off 6 bases at V and 1 base at J, with 15 bases between the two ends. Germline CDR1 MNHGY, CDR2 SAAAGT. This CDR3 is CASSPTGTLNYGYTF. CDR3 nucleotides: TGTGCCAGCAGCCCCACAGGGACCCTTAACTATGGCTACACCTTC.

This chain joins TRBV10-2 and TRBJ2-3; no clear D. Trimming took off 0 bases at V and 3 bases at J, with 7 bases between the two ends. Germline CDR1 WSHSY, CDR2 SAAADI. The CDR3 spans 14 residues. This CDR3 is CASSESGGTDTQYF. In DNA, the CDR3 is TGCGCCAGCAGTGAGTCGGGTGGGACAGATACGCAGTATTTT.

This clone was seen a handful of times. The sequenced fragment ends 1 residue before the CDR3 boundary, so the rest is inferred from the germline J gene. The chain has TRBV10-3 and TRBJ2-1; D gene unclear. Trimming shortened V by 2 bases and J by 4 bases, and 6 bases separated the two germline ends. Germline CDR1 ENHRY, CDR2 SYGVKD. The CDR3 runs 13 residues. CDR3 protein: CAISEELYNEQFF. Partial CDR3 DNA: TGTGCCATCAGTGAGGAACTATACAATGAGCAGTTC.

This clone was counted a few times. The chain carries TRBV11-3 and TRBJ2-1; 10 bases map to TRBD2. Trimming removed 1 base from V and 9 bases from J; junction bases left unmatched: 9. The CDR3 covers 16 residues. CDR1 is SGHNT, CDR2 YENEEA, per germline. CDR3: CASSLGGRLAGSEQFF. For the CDR3, the DNA is TGTGCCAGCAGCTTAGGGGGCAGACTAGCGGGCAGTGAGCAGTTCTTC.

There are a few counts of this clone. V gene TRBV7-5 combines with J gene TRBJ2-1; the table's D call, TRBD2, has no DNA check behind it. TRBV7-5 is a known pseudogene. This CDR3 has 16 amino acids. CDR3 sequence: CASSFPGEVAWDEQFF. CDR3 nucleotide sequence: TGTGCCAGCAGCTTTCCCGGGGAGGTTGCTTGGGATGAGCAGTTCTTC.

The chain joins TRBV9 to TRBJ1-5, with 10 positions matching TRBD1. The CDR3 has 17 amino acids. V trimming: 3 bases; J trimming: 1 base; junction bases outside the gene matches: 7. Per the germline V gene, CDR1 is SGDLS and CDR2 is YYNGEE. CDR3 sequence (DNA): TGTGCCAGCAGCGCTGGGACAGGGGAATTGAGCAATCAGCCCCAGCATTTT. This codes for CASSAGTGELSNQPQHF.

V and J are TRBV9 and TRBJ2-1; 10 bases are shared with TRBD1. Germline CDR1 and CDR2: SGDLS and YYNGEE. This CDR3 region has 14 residues. The trim removed 4 bases at V and 6 bases at J, leaving 4 bases unmatched. The CDR3 sequence is CASSLGQGLNEQFF. DNA for the CDR3: TGTGCCAGCAGCTTGGGACAGGGGCTCAATGAGCAGTTCTTC.

The sample holds many counts of this clone. The V gene is TRBV11-3, the J gene TRBJ1-1, with 7 bases identical to TRBD1. CDR3 length: 15 residues. Per germline, CDR1 SGHNT and CDR2 YENEEA. V dropped 5 bases and J dropped 8; count of bases not matched to a gene: 14. CDR3 residues: CASSIFLQGYEEAFF. CDR3 nucleotide sequence: TGTGCCAGCAGCATATTCCTACAGGGGTACGAAGAAGCTTTCTTT.

This clone was picked up one time. The gene calls are TRBV28 and TRBJ1-1; TRBD1 might be the D (5 bases). Germline-derived CDR1 and CDR2 are MDHEN and SYDVKM. Trimming pared 8 bases from V and 3 bases from J, leaving 13 bases between. The CDR3 runs 13 residues. CDR3: CASRRGADTEAFF. CDR3 sequence (DNA): TGTGCCAGCCGGCGAGGGGCGGACACTGAAGCTTTCTTT.

This chain connects TRBV6-8 to TRBJ2-1, with TRBD2 matching 9 bases. V lost 4 bases, J lost 3 bases, and 7 bases stayed unmatched. The CDR3 spans 16 residues. Germline V gene data show CDR1 as MNHGY and CDR2 as SAAAGT. The CDR3 nucleotides read TGTGCCAGCAGTTTCTCGCGGGAGGGCCTCTACAATGAGCAGTTCTTC. Translation gives CASSFSREGLYNEQFF.

The chain couples TRBV5-1 to TRBJ2-1; TRBD2 matches at 14 bases. J lost 6 bases, V lost 5 bases, and 7 bases had no gene match. CDR3 size: 16 residues. The V gene's germline CDR1 is SGHRS and CDR2 YFSETQ. The CDR3 spells CASRRGLAGDFNEQFF. CDR3 DNA sequence: TGCGCCAGCAGAAGGGGACTAGCGGGAGATTTCAATGAGCAGTTCTTC.

CDR3 in amino acids: CAWTRSYEQYF. In DNA form, the CDR3 reads TGTGCCTGGACAAGATCCTACGAGCAGTACTTC. The genes are TRBV30 and TRBJ2-7; D is undetermined. The CDR3 length is 11 residues. Trimming removed 4 bases from V and 1 base from J, with 5 bases in between. The germline gives CDR1 GTSNPN, CDR2 SVGIG (reference sequence).

The gene calls are TRBV5-1 and TRBJ1-4; no firm D call. Looked up from germline, CDR1 is SGHRS and CDR2 is YFSETQ. With 0 bases removed from V and 4 bases from J, the gap between germline ends came to 7 bases. The CDR3 spans 14 residues. The CDR3: CASSLDQSNEKLFF. In DNA form, the CDR3 reads TGCGCCAGCAGCTTGGATCAAAGTAATGAAAAACTGTTTTTT.

The V call is TRBV28, the J call TRBJ1-2; no firm D call. Trimming shortened V by 2 bases and J by 0 bases, and 10 bases separated the two germline ends. The germline CDR1 and CDR2 sequences are MDHEN and SYDVKM. This CDR3 spans 15 amino acids. The CDR3 sequence is CASSLAGLANYGYTF. CDR3 nucleotides: TGTGCCAGCAGTTTAGCCGGTTTAGCTAACTATGGCTACACCTTC.

The chain is built from TRBV19 and TRBJ1-1; D is possibly TRBD1 (5 bases). V lost 0 bases and J lost 6, with 14 bases in between. The CDR3 has 15 amino acids. CDR1 is LNHDA, CDR2 SQIVND, per germline (reference sequence). The CDR3 loop is CASSIEGTGRAEAFF. In nucleotides, the CDR3 is TGTGCCAGTAGTATAGAAGGGACGGGGAGGGCTGAAGCTTTCTTT.

This clone was seen ten or more times. V and J are TRBV6-8 and TRBJ2-1; 7 nucleotides match TRBD1. Germline loops: CDR1 MNHGY, CDR2 SAAAGT. The CDR3 is made up of 15 amino acids. V dropped 7 bases and J dropped 9; count of bases not matched to a gene: 15. The CDR3 coding sequence is TGTGCCAGCAAGACTTCAGGGGGTCAGGGCGGTGAGCAGTTCTTC. Amino acid sequence: CASKTSGGQGGEQFF.

The chain employs TRBV15 and TRBJ1-2; no firm D call. This CDR3 comprises 17 residues. Trimming pared 2 bases from V and 1 base from J, leaving 17 bases between. From germline, CDR1 is LNHNV and CDR2 YYDKDF (reference sequence). The DNA of the CDR3 is TGTGCCACCAGCAGACCGAAGCTTACGACTGTTAACTATGGCTACACCTTC. Translated, it gives CATSRPKLTTVNYGYTF.